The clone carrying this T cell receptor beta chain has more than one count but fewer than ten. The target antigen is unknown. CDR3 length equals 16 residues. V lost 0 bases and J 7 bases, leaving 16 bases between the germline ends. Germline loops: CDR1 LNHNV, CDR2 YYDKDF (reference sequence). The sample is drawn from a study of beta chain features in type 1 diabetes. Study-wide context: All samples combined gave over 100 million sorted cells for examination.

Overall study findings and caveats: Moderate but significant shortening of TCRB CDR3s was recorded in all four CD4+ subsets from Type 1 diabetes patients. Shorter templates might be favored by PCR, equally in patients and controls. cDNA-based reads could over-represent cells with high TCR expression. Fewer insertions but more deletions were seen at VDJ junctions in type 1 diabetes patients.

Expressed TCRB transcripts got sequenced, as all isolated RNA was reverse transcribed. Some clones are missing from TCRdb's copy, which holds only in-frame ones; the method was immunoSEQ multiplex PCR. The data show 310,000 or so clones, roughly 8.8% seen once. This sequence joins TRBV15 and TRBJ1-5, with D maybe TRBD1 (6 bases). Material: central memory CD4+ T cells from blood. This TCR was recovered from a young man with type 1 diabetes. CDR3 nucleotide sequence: TGTGCCACCAGCAGAGATCAAGGCAGGGGAGGACAGCCCCAGCATTTT. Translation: CATSRDQGRGGQPQHF.